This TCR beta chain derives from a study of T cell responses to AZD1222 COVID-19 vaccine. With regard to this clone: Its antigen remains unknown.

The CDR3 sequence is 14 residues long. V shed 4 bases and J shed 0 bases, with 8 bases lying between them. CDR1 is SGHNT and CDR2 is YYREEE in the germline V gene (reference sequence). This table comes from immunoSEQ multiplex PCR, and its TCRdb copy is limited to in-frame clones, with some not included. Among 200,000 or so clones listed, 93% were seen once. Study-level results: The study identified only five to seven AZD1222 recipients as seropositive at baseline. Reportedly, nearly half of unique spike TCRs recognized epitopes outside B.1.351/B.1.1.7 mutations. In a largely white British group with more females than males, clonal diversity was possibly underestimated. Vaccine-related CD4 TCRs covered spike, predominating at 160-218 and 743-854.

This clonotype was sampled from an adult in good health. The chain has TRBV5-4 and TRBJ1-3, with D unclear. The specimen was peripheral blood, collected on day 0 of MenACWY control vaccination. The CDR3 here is CASSTDPSGNTIYF. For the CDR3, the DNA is TGTGCCAGCAGCACCGACCCCTCTGGAAACACCATATATTTT.